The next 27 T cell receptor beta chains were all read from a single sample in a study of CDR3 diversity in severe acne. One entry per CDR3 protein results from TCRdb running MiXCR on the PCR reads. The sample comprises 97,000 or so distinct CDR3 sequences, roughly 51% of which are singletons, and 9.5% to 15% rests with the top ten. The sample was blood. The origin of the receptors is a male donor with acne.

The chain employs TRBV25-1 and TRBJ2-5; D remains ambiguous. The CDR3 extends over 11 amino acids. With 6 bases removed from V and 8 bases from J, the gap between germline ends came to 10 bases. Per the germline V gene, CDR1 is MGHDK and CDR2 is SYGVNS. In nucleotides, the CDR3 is TGTGCCAGCAGCGACCCACCAACCCAGTACTTC. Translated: CASSDPPTQYF.

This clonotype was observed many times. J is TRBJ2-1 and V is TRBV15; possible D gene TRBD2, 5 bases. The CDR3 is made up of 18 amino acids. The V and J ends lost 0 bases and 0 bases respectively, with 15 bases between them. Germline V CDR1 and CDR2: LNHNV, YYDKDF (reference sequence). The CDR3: CATSRDTGSLNSYNEQFF. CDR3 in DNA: TGTGCCACCAGCAGAGATACGGGATCCCTTAACTCCTACAATGAGCAGTTCTTC.

The CDR3 loop is CASSLTRGAGGSPLHF. In DNA form, the CDR3 reads TGTGCCAGCAGCCTCACGCGGGGGGCCGGCGGTTCACCCCTCCACTTT. The V and J genes are TRBV7-9 and TRBJ1-6; D perhaps matches TRBD1 (6 bases). Germline lookup yields CDR1 SEHNR and CDR2 FQNEAQ (reference sequence). V was shortened by 5 bases and J by 9 bases, with 20 bases between the two germline ends. This CDR3 has 16 residues.

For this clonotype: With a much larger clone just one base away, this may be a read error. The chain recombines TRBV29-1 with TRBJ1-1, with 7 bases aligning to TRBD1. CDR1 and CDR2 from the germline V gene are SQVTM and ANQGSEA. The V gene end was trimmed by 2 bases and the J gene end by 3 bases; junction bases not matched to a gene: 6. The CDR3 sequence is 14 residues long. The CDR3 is CSVELEGADTEAFF. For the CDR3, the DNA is TGCAGCGTTGAATTAGAGGGGGCGGACACTGAAGCTTTCTTT. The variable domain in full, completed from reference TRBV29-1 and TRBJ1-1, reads SAVISQKPSRDICQRGTSLTIQCQVDSQVTMMFWYRQQPGQSLTLIATANQGSEATYESGFVIDKFPISRPNLTFSTLTVSNMSPEDSSIYLCSVELEGADTEAFFGQGTRLTVV.

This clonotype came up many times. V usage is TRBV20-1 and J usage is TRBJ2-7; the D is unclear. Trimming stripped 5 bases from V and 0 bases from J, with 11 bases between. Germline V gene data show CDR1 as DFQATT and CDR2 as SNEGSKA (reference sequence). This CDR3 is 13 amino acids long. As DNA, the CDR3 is TGCAGTGCTTTCACTCGGAGCTCCTACGAGCAGTACTTC. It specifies CSAFTRSSYEQYF.

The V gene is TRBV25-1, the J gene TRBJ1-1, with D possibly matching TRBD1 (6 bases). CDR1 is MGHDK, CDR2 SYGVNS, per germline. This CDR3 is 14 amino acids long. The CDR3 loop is CASPTGFGDTEAFF. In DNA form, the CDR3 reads TGTGCTAGTCCGACAGGTTTTGGGGACACTGAAGCTTTCTTT. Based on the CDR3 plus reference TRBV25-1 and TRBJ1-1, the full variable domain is EADIYQTPRYLVIGTGKKITLECSQTMGHDKMYWYQQDPGMELHLIHYSYGVNSTEKGDLSSESTVSRIRTEHFPLTLESARPSHTSQYLCASPTGFGDTEAFFGQGTRLTVV.

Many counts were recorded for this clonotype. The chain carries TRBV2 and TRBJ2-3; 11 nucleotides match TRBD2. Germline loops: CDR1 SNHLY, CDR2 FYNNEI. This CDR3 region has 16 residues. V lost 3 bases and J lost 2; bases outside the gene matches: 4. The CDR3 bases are TGTGCCAGCAGTGAGGGACTAGCGGTCGTCACAGATACGCAGTATTTT. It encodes CASSEGLAVVTDTQYF.

As DNA, the CDR3 is TGTGCCAGCAGTCGCGTTGGGGGGGGCAATCAGCCCCAGCATTTT. Its protein is CASSRVGGGNQPQHF. The chain recombines TRBV28 with TRBJ1-5, with a weak D call TRBD1 (5 bases). The CDR3 is made up of 15 amino acids. Trimming left V 5 bases short and J 2 bases short, with 13 bases between. The germline gives CDR1 MDHEN, CDR2 SYDVKM.

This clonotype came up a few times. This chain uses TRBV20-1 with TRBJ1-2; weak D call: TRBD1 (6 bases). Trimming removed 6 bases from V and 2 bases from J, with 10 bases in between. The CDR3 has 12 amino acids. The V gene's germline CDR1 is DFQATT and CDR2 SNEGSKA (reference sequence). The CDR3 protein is CSAYGQNYGYTF. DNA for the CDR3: TGCAGTGCCTACGGACAGAACTATGGCTACACCTTC.

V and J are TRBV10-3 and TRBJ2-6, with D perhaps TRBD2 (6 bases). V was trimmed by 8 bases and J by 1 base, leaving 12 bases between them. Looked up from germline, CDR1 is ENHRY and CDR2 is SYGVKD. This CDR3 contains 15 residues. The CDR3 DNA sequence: TGTGCCATCCAGGAGGGTCGTTCTGGGGCCAACGTCCTGACTTTC. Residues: CAIQEGRSGANVLTF.

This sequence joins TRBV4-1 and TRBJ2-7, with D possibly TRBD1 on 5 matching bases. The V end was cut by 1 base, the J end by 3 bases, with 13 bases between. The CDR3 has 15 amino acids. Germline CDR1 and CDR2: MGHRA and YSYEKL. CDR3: CASSQGLGPLYEQYF. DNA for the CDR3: TGCGCCAGCAGCCAAGGTCTGGGGCCTCTCTACGAGCAGTACTTC.

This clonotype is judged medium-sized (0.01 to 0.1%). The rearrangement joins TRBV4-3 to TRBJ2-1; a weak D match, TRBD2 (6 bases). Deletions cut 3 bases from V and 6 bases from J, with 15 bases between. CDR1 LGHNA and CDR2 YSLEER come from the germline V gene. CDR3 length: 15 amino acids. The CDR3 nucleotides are TGCGCCAGCAGCCAGTCGGGACTGTGGGGCAATGAGCAGTTCTTC. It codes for CASSQSGLWGNEQFF.

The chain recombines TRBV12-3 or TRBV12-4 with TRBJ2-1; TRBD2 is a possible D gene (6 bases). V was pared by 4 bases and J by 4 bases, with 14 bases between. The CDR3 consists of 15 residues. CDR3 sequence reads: CASSSVAGLYNEQFF. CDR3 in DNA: TGTGCCAGCAGTTCGGTGGCGGGACTTTACAATGAGCAGTTCTTC.

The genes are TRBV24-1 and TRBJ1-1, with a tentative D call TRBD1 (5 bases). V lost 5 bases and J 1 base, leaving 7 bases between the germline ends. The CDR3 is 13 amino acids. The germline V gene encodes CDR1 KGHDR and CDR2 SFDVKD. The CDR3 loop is CATSAGGNTEAFF. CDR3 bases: TGTGCCACCAGTGCCGGGGGGAACACTGAAGCTTTCTTT.

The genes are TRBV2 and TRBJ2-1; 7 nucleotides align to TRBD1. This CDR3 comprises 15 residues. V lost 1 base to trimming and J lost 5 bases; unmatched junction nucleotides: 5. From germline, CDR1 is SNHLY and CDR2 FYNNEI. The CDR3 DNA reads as TGTGCCAGCAGTGAAGGGACAGGAGAACACAATGAGCAGTTCTTC. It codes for CASSEGTGEHNEQFF.

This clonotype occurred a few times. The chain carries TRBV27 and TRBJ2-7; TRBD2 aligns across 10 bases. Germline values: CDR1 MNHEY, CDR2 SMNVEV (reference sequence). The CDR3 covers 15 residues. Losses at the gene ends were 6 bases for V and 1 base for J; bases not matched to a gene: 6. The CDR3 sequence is CASSYRLAGSYEQYF. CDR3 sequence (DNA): TGTGCCAGCAGCTACAGACTAGCGGGTTCCTACGAGCAGTACTTC.

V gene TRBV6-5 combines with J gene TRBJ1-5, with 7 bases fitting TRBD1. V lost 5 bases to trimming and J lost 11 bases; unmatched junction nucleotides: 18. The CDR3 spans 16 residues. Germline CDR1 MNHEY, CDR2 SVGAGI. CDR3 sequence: CASSGLEGGERAAQHF. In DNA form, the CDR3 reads TGTGCCAGCAGTGGACTCGAAGGGGGCGAGAGAGCGGCCCAGCATTTT.

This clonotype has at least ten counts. CDR3 sequence (DNA): TGCGCCAGCAGTGCCACAGACTATGGCTACACCTTC. Its protein is CASSATDYGYTF. The chain recombines TRBV10-2 with TRBJ1-2; D gene uncertain. V lost 4 bases, J lost 3 bases, and 6 bases lay in between. The CDR3 totals 12 residues. In germline, CDR1 is WSHSY, CDR2 SAAADI.

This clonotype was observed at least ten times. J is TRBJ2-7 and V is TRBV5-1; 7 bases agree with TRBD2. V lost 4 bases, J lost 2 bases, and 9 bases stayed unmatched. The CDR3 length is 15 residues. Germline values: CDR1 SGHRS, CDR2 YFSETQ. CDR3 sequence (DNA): TGCGCCAGCAGCCAAGGTCGGACTAGGGCCTACGAGCAGTACTTC. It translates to CASSQGRTRAYEQYF.

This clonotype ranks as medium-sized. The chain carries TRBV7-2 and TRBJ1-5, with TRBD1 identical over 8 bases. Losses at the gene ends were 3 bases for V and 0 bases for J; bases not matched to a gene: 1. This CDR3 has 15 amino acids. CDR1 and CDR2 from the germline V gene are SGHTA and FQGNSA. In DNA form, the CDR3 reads TGTGCCAGCAGCTTGGGACAGGTTAGCAATCAGCCCCAGCATTTT. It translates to CASSLGQVSNQPQHF.

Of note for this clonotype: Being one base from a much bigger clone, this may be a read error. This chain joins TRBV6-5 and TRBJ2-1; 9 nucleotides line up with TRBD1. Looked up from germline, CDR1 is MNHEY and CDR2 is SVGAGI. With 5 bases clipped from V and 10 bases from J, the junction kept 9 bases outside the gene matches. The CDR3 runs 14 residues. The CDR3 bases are TGTGCCAGCAGTACCGGGACAGGGTTATACGAGCAGTTCTTC. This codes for CASSTGTGLYEQFF.

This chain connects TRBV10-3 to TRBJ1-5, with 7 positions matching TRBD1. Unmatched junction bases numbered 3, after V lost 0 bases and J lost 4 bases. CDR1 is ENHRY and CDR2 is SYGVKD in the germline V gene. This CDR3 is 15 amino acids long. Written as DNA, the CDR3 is TGTGCCATCAGTGAGTCGGGACAGCCTAATCAGCCCCAGCATTTT. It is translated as CAISESGQPNQPQHF.

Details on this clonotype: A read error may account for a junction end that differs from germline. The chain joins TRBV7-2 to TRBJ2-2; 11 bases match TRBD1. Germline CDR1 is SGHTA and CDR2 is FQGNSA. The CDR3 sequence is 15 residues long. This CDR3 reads CASSVDRGLTGELVF. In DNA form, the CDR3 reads TGTGCCAGCAGCGTGGACAGGGGGCTCACCGGGGAGCTGGTTTTT.

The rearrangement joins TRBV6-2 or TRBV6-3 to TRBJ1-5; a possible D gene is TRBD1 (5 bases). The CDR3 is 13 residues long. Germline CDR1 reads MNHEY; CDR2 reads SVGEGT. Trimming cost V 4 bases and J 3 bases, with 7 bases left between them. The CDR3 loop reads CASSWGTNQPQHF. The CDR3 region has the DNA TGTGCCAGCAGTTGGGGGACCAATCAGCCCCAGCATTTT.

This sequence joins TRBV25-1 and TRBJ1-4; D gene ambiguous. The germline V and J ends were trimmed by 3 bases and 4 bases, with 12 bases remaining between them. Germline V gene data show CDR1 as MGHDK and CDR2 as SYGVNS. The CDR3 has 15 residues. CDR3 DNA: TGTGCCAGCAGTGATAACCAGGCGATTAATGAAAAACTGTTTTTT. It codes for CASSDNQAINEKLFF.

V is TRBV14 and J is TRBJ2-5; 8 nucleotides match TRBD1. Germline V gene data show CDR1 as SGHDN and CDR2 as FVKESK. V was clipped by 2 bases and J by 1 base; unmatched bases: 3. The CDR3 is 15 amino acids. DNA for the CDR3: TGTGCCAGCAGCCAACTGCAGGGGGCCCAAGAGACCCAGTACTTC. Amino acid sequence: CASSQLQGAQETQYF.

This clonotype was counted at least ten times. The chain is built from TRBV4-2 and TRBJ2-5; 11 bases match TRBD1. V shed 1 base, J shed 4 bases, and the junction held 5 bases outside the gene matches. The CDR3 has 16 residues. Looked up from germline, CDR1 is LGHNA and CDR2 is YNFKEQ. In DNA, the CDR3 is TGTGCCAGCAGCCAAGGAATAGGGACAGGGGGAGAGACCCAGTACTTC. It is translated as CASSQGIGTGGETQYF.